One and the same sample provided the 19 T cell receptor beta chains below, sequenced in a study of T cell repertoires in cytomegalovirus infection. Their specific antigens are unknown. MiXCR, applied by TCRdb to the reads, yields one record per CDR3 protein. The table includes tens of thousands of distinct CDR3 sequences, around 20% detected once. Sequences were derived from CD8+ T cells from cultured PBMCs, sampled from culture after CMV antigen stimulation. These receptors were taken from a human donor in good health (CMV status not recorded). Some clones in this sample may be carry-over from other donors' samples.

The chain employs TRBV7-2 and TRBJ2-2; D is uncertain. The CDR3 is 14 residues long. Germline CDR1 and CDR2: SGHTA and FQGNSA. Trimming stripped 0 bases from V and 5 bases from J, with 7 bases between. The CDR3 DNA is TGTGCCAGCAGCTTAGCCGACCCAACCGGGGAGCTGTTTTTT. Translating gives CASSLADPTGELFF.

This clonotype was picked up a small number of times. J is TRBJ2-2 and V is TRBV7-4; 10 nucleotides line up with TRBD1. V shed 0 bases and J 7 bases; nucleotides not matched to a gene: 8. CDR3 length: 17 residues. Germline V CDR1 and CDR2: SGHVT, SQSDAQ. The CDR3, as DNA: TGTGCCAGCAGCTTAGCGGGAGACAGGGGGCAAGACGGGGAGCTGTTTTTT. Translation gives CASSLAGDRGQDGELFF.

CDR3 DNA: TGTGCCAGCAGCTCCGGGACAGGGCTTTACAATGAGCAGTTCTTC. It codes for CASSSGTGLYNEQFF. The chain uses TRBV12-3 or TRBV12-4 and TRBJ2-1, with 9 bases aligning to TRBD1. This CDR3 is built from 15 residues. J lost 4 bases, V lost 6 bases, and 7 bases had no gene match.

This clonotype was recorded a few times. The chain recombines TRBV29-1 with TRBJ2-1; 7 nucleotides line up with TRBD1. This CDR3 contains 16 residues. Germline V gene sequence: CDR1 SQVTM, CDR2 ANQGSEA. The V segment lost 1 base and the J segment 1 base; nucleotides outside the gene matches: 7. The CDR3 here is CSVEGSTGVSYNEQFF. CDR3 nucleotides: TGCAGCGTTGAAGGGTCAACAGGGGTATCCTACAATGAGCAGTTCTTC.

The count of this clonotype is one. CDR3 in DNA: TGTGCCAGCAGTAGCCGGGACTGGGAGATCTATGGCTACACCTTC. Its translation is CASSSRDWEIYGYTF. V is TRBV6-2 or TRBV6-3 and J is TRBJ1-2, with D possibly TRBD1 on 5 matching bases. V gave up 5 bases and J gave up 4 bases, with 17 bases separating them. Germline CDR1 MNHEY, CDR2 SVGEGT. This CDR3 is 15 amino acids long.

This clonotype occurred a few times. This CDR3 reads CASSPYRRAGSTDTQYF. The CDR3 DNA reads TGTGCCAGCAGCCCATACAGGCGAGCGGGGTCGACAGATACGCAGTATTTT. V usage is TRBV11-2 and J usage is TRBJ2-3, with 7 bases matching TRBD2. Looked up from germline, CDR1 is SGHAT and CDR2 is FQNNGV. V shed 5 bases, J shed 3 bases, and the junction held 14 bases outside the gene matches. CDR3 length: 17 amino acids.

V is TRBV27 and J is TRBJ2-3; D possibly corresponds to TRBD2 (6 bases). The CDR3 consists of 14 residues. The V and J ends lost 3 bases and 6 bases respectively, with 13 bases between them. CDR1 MNHEY and CDR2 SMNVEV come from the germline V gene (reference sequence). The CDR3, as DNA: TGTGCCAGCAGTTTCACTAGCTCCTGGGATACGCAGTATTTT. This gives the protein CASSFTSSWDTQYF.

The chain carries TRBV7-2 and TRBJ2-1, with TRBD1 identical over 10 bases. Germline loops: CDR1 SGHTA, CDR2 FQGNSA. The V segment lost 1 base and the J segment 7 bases; nucleotides outside the gene matches: 7. CDR3 length: 16 residues. The CDR3 DNA is TGTGCCAGCAGCTTAGGACAGGGGGCGCCCCGGAATGAGCAGTTCTTC. Amino acid sequence: CASSLGQGAPRNEQFF.

This chain joins TRBV7-9 and TRBJ1-1; 9 bases align to TRBD1. V shed 4 bases, J shed 4 bases, and the junction held 7 bases outside the gene matches. This CDR3 has 15 amino acids. Germline CDR1 is SEHNR and CDR2 is FQNEAQ (reference sequence). The chain's CDR3 is CASSSALTGGTEAFF. CDR3 DNA: TGTGCCAGCAGCTCAGCCTTGACAGGGGGCACTGAAGCTTTCTTT.

This clonotype came up a few times. V usage is TRBV7-2 and J usage is TRBJ1-2; unclear D gene. Trimming cost V 5 bases and J 0 bases, with 13 bases left between them. This CDR3 spans 15 amino acids. Germline lookup yields CDR1 SGHTA and CDR2 FQGNSA. The CDR3 region has the DNA TGTGCCAGCAGCCCCCCGGTGAGAGCTAACTATGGCTACACCTTC. Protein sequence: CASSPPVRANYGYTF.

CDR3: CASSLEVAGGPHNEQFF. The CDR3 DNA is TGTGCCAGCAGCTTAGAGGTTGCGGGGGGCCCCCACAATGAGCAGTTCTTC. This chain joins TRBV7-6 and TRBJ2-1; 8 nucleotides match TRBD2. Germline V lookup: CDR1 SGHVS, CDR2 FNYEAQ. V lost 1 base and J lost 5; bases outside the gene matches: 10. The CDR3 runs 17 residues.

This clonotype has a handful of counts. The chain is built from TRBV7-2 and TRBJ1-1; D uncertain. This CDR3 contains 11 residues. Trimming removed 2 bases from V and 4 bases from J, with 2 bases in between. Germline V gives CDR1 SGHTA, CDR2 FQGNSA. In nucleotides, the CDR3 is TGTGCCAGCAGCTTAATCACTGAAGCTTTCTTT. Its translation is CASSLITEAFF.

The J gene is TRBJ2-3, the V gene TRBV12-3 or TRBV12-4; D unresolved. V lost 6 bases, J lost 8 bases, and 12 bases lay in between. The CDR3 extends over 12 amino acids. The CDR3: CASSPVPATQYF. The CDR3 nucleotides read TGTGCCAGCAGCCCGGTCCCGGCTACGCAGTATTTT.

The count of this clonotype is one. The gene calls are TRBV4-1 and TRBJ1-2, with D possibly TRBD1 on 5 matching bases. The CDR3 sequence is 15 residues long. The ends were cut back, 0 bases at V and 8 bases at J, with 16 bases in the middle. The germline V gene encodes CDR1 MGHRA and CDR2 YSYEKL. In DNA, the CDR3 is TGCGCCAGCAGCCAAGATCTCGGGACCGAGGGGGGCTACACCTTC. Its protein is CASSQDLGTEGGYTF.

Only a few counts were recorded for this clonotype. V usage is TRBV2 and J usage is TRBJ1-2, with 8 bases aligning to TRBD1. From germline, CDR1 is SNHLY and CDR2 FYNNEI. V lost 11 bases to trimming and J lost 2 bases; unmatched junction nucleotides: 7. This CDR3 has 13 residues. For the CDR3, the DNA is TGTGCCGGACAGGGCGGGGGCAACTATGGCTACACCTTC. Amino acids: CAGQGGGNYGYTF.

The chain combines TRBV24-1 with TRBJ2-7; D not resolved. CDR1 is KGHDR, CDR2 SFDVKD, per germline. The CDR3 is made up of 13 amino acids. With 3 bases removed from V and 1 base from J, the gap between germline ends came to 6 bases. The CDR3 nucleotides are TGTGCCACCAGTGATCCCCGATCCTACGAGCAGTACTTC. This codes for CATSDPRSYEQYF.

This chain uses TRBV29-1 with TRBJ2-1; 7 bases are a match to TRBD1. J lost 3 bases, V lost 1 base, and 9 bases had no gene match. Germline CDR1 SQVTM, CDR2 ANQGSEA. This CDR3 has 16 residues. The CDR3 DNA is TGCAGCGTTGAAGGGACGACAGGGAAGGACTACAATGAGCAGTTCTTC. Protein sequence: CSVEGTTGKDYNEQFF.

This clonotype was observed a few times. The chain couples TRBV25-1 to TRBJ2-5; a weak D match, TRBD1 (7 bases). V lost 1 base and J lost 3, with 12 bases in between. This CDR3 is built from 15 residues. Per the germline V gene, CDR1 is MGHDK and CDR2 is SYGVNS. The CDR3 spells CASSEWTTGEETQYF. For the CDR3, the DNA is TGTGCCAGCAGTGAATGGACTACAGGGGAAGAGACCCAGTACTTC.

V gene TRBV7-9 combines with J gene TRBJ1-1; 8 nucleotides agree with TRBD1. V shed 5 bases and J 5 bases; nucleotides not matched to a gene: 10. CDR1 and CDR2 from the germline V gene are SEHNR and FQNEAQ (reference sequence). There are 15 residues in the CDR3. The CDR3 loop is CASSPGDRSRTEAFF. CDR3 DNA: TGTGCCAGCAGCCCCGGGGACAGGTCGCGAACTGAAGCTTTCTTT.